Listed below are T cell receptor beta chains from one sample, sequenced in a study of blood T cell repertoires in COVID-19. Clones were read by immunoSEQ multiplex PCR, and TCRdb kept only the in-frame ones, dropping some. The sample records 150,000 to 250,000 clones, roughly 94% being singletons. Sequenced input: peripheral blood. The receptors stem from a man aged 30-40 years with COVID-19, enrolled during active disease. CDR3s include the opening cysteine and the closing phenylalanine or tryptophan. The order of the fields is clone size, D gene, V gene, J gene, CDR3 DNA, CDR3 protein. The D gene is left open where the match is weak. The size field is filled for only some rows; it gives once, few, many or a size class.

NA	NA	TRBV7-9	TRBJ1-1	TGTGCCAGCAGCCCGCCGGGGTTGGCTGCGAACACTGAAGCTTTCTTT	CASSPPGLAANTEAFF
few	TRBD1	TRBV7-9	TRBJ2-7	TGTGCCATCGGACAGGGCCCATACGAGCAGTACTTC	CAIGQGPYEQYF
NA	NA	TRBV7-9	TRBJ2-7	TGTGCCAGCAGCAGTACACGGGGGACTTACGAGCAGTACTTC	CASSSTRGTYEQYF
NA	NA	TRBV9	TRBJ2-1	TGTGCCAGCTGTTTGGGGGGAGACCTGAATGAGCAGTTCTTC	CASCLGGDLNEQFF
once	TRBD1	TRBV9	TRBJ1-1	TGTGCCAGCAGCGTAGGAGACAGGGACACTGAAGCTTTCTTT	CASSVGDRDTEAFF
NA	NA	TRBV5-1	TRBJ1-2	TGCGCCAGCAGCTTCCAGGGAAACTATGGCTACACCTTC	CASSFQGNYGYTF
NA	NA	TRBV9	TRBJ1-1	TGTGCCAGCAGCCCCCATGGAGGGGTAAGAAACACTGAAGCTTTCTTT	CASSPHGGVRNTEAFF
NA	NA	TRBV29-1	TRBJ2-1	TGCAGCTTTATGGCCAGATTCAATGAGCAGTTCTTC	CSFMARFNEQFF
NA	TRBD1	TRBV18	TRBJ2-1	TGTGCCAGCTCACCCGGTGAGAAAGGGGGCCACAATGAGCAGTTCTTC	CASSPGEKGGHNEQFF
NA	TRBD1	TRBV6-5	TRBJ2-7	TGTGCCAGCTCCGCGGACAGGGTTTACGAGCAGTACTTC	CASSADRVYEQYF
NA	TRBD2	TRBV4-1	TRBJ2-3	TGCGCCAGCAGCCAGAGCCCTAGCGGAACTAGCACAGATACGCAGTATTTT	CASSQSPSGTSTDTQYF
NA	TRBD1	TRBV7-2	TRBJ1-2	TGTGCCAGCAGCTACCGCACAGGGGGCGCAACCTATGGCTACACCTTC	CASSYRTGGATYGYTF
NA	NA	TRBV14	TRBJ1-1	TGTGCCAGCAGGGAGACGGGAGTCCGAGGGACTGAAGCTTTCTTT	CASRETGVRGTEAFF
once	NA	TRBV19	TRBJ1-4	TGTGCCAGTAGTATCATCCGAGGGTTGGGAGAAAAACTGTTTTTT	CASSIIRGLGEKLFF
NA	TRBD1	TRBV19	TRBJ2-1	TGTGCCAGTAGTATAGGGAGGAGGGACAGGGATGGGAATGAGCAGTTCTTC	CASSIGRRDRDGNEQFF
NA	NA	TRBV27	TRBJ1-1	TGTGCCAGCCTCGAAGGGAGCCCTGAAGCTTTCTTT	CASLEGSPEAFF
NA	NA	TRBV7-9	TRBJ1-1	TGTGCCAGCAGCTTAGCCGGGGGAAGAGAAGCTTTCTTT	CASSLAGGREAFF
NA	TRBD1	TRBV5-1	TRBJ1-5	TGCGCCAGCAGCTTCCAGGGACAGGGATCGCCCCAGCATTTT	CASSFQGQGSPQHF
NA	TRBD2	TRBV27	TRBJ2-1	TGTGCCACGTGCGGACTAGCGGGGGTCGGGAATGAGCAGTTCTTC	CATCGLAGVGNEQFF
NA	NA	TRBV2	TRBJ2-2	TGTGCCAGCACGGGGGAGGCGGCCGGGGAGCTGTTTTTT	CASTGEAAGELFF
NA	NA	TRBV30	TRBJ1-2	TGTGCCTGGAGCCCGAGTCCCTCTGGCTACACCTTC	CAWSPSPSGYTF
NA	NA	TRBV5-1	TRBJ2-7	TGCGCCAGCAGCTTGGACCGCAGCTACGAGCAGTACTTC	CASSLDRSYEQYF
NA	NA	TRBV28	TRBJ2-7	TGTGCCAGCAGTTTGTTTATGGGCCGAAACTACGAGCAGTACTTC	CASSLFMGRNYEQYF
NA	NA	TRBV14	TRBJ2-2	TGTGCCAGCAGCCAACTAACGATTACGACAGCGAACACCGGGGAGCTGTTTTTT	CASSQLTITTANTGELFF
NA	NA	TRBV29-1	TRBJ2-5	TGCAGCGTTCCCGGGGGAGAGACCCAGTACTTC	CSVPGGETQYF
once	NA	TRBV27	TRBJ2-7	TGTGCCAGCAGTTCCCCATCCTACGAGCAGTACTTC	CASSSPSYEQYF
NA	NA	TRBV7-9	TRBJ1-1	TGTGCCAGCAGCCCGGGGACTACCGCGCGAGCTTTCTTT	CASSPGTTARAFF
NA	TRBD1	TRBV30	TRBJ1-6	TGTGCCTCCCCCGGGACAGGAAATTCACCCCTCCACTTT	CASPGTGNSPLHF
NA	NA	TRBV7-6	TRBJ2-2	TGTGCCAGCAGCTTACTGGGGGGGCCCACCGGGGAGCTGTTTTTT	CASSLLGGPTGELFF
NA	NA	TRBV5-1	TRBJ2-7	TGCGCCAGCAGCTTGGCCCTTAGGACAGATGACTACGAGCAGTACTTC	CASSLALRTDDYEQYF
once	TRBD1	TRBV5-1	TRBJ2-2	TGCGCCAGCAGCTTGGCCGGGACAGGGTTGACCGGGGAGCTGTTTTTT	CASSLAGTGLTGELFF
NA	NA	TRBV19	TRBJ1-4	TGTGCCAGTAGATTTACAGGAACAACTAATGAAAAACTGTTTTTT	CASRFTGTTNEKLFF
NA	NA	TRBV29-1	TRBJ1-4	TGCAGCTTTCTACAGGGAGATGACGGCAAACTGTTTTTT	CSFLQGDDGKLFF
NA	NA	TRBV13	TRBJ1-6	TGTGCCAGCAGACAAACAGGAAGCTCCTATAATTCACCCCTCCACTTT	CASRQTGSSYNSPLHF
NA	NA	TRBV6-5	TRBJ2-2	TGTGCCAGCAGTTACTTGGCGGGGTACACCGGGGAGCTGTTTTTT	CASSYLAGYTGELFF
NA	NA	TRBV7-2	TRBJ1-1	TGTGCCAGCAGCTTGGGACCGGGGGGTGGGCAGACTGAAGCTTTCTTT	CASSLGPGGGQTEAFF
NA	TRBD1	TRBV28	TRBJ1-5	TGTGCCAGCAAACCAGGGGGTTACGGGCAGCCCCAGCATTTT	CASKPGGYGQPQHF
NA	NA	TRBV13	TRBJ1-1	TGTGCCAGCAGCATTATAGGGGGTTTAACTGAAGCTTTCTTT	CASSIIGGLTEAFF
NA	NA	TRBV27	TRBJ1-1	TGTGCCAGCAGCCATCGGGGGAGAAACACTGAAGCTTTCTTT	CASSHRGRNTEAFF
NA	TRBD1	TRBV24-1	TRBJ2-3	TGTGCCACCAGTGATTCCGACAGGGCTAGCACAGATACGCAGTATTTT	CATSDSDRASTDTQYF
NA	TRBD2	TRBV10-2	TRBJ2-5	TGCGCCAGCAGTGTTGGGGTAGCGGGGGAACAAGAGACCCAGTACTTC	CASSVGVAGEQETQYF
NA	NA	TRBV28	TRBJ1-2	TGTGCCAGCAGTGAACAGGGTGACTATGGCTACACCTTC	CASSEQGDYGYTF
NA	NA	TRBV11-2	TRBJ2-1	TGTGCCAGCAGCTCCCGGAGGGGGGGGGTTTACAATGAGCAGTTCTTC	CASSSRRGGVYNEQFF
once	TRBD1	TRBV2	TRBJ1-6	TGTGCCAGCAGTGCCCCCACAGGGGGTCGAAATTCACCCCTCCACTTT	CASSAPTGGRNSPLHF
NA	NA	TRBV28	TRBJ1-1	TGTGCCAGCAGTTTCCAGTGGGCTGATGAGGCTTTCTTT	CASSFQWADEAFF
NA	NA	TRBV5-5	TRBJ2-5	TGTGCCAGCAGCTCACAAGAGACCCAGTACTTC	CASSSQETQYF
once	TRBD1	TRBV3-1/TRBV3-2	TRBJ1-6	TGTGCCAGCAGCCTGACAGGGCGTAATTCACCCCTCCACTTT	CASSLTGRNSPLHF
NA	TRBD1	TRBV6-5	TRBJ1-3	TGTGCCAGCAGGACAGGGGGCTCTGGAAACACCATATATTTT	CASRTGGSGNTIYF
NA	NA	TRBV18	TRBJ1-1	TGTGCCAGCTCGCCTGACAGGCAGGACACTGAAGCTTTCTTT	CASSPDRQDTEAFF
NA	NA	TRBV5-4	TRBJ1-5	TGTGCCAGCAGCGTAGACAATCAGCCCCAGCATTTT	CASSVDNQPQHF
once	TRBD1	TRBV6-5	TRBJ1-6	TGTGCCAGCCTCAAATGGGACAGTCCCCTCCACTTT	CASLKWDSPLHF